This T cell receptor (beta chain) came from a study of low-dose radiotherapy and immunotherapy resistance in tumors (dated 2022 in TCRdb). Regarding the complete study: Cohort 1 received 0.5 Gy per fraction every 2 weeks, with a prescribed total PTV dose of 6.5 Gy. Every two weeks, patients got intravenous cyclophosphamide at 200 mg/m2, given one day ahead of each radiation and immunotherapy administration. The translational analysis covered eight patients: three from the first dose cohort and the first five from the second dose cohort. Patients in Cohort 2 were given 1 Gy per fraction every two weeks, for a total of 13 Gy across 26 weeks. Aspirin 300 mg was taken orally once daily by patients for four cycles, starting on cycle 1 day 1. Patients were given nivolumab as a 240 mg flat dose every two weeks and ipilimumab at 1 mg/kg every six weeks, with both drugs delivered intravenously. Trial participants were not randomized into treatment groups.

The data were produced on an Illumina HiSeq 2500. To make first-strand cDNA, Superscript III was used along with a set of TRAV- and TRBV-specific primers so that both the TCRalpha and TCRbeta chains were covered. TCRs were amplified for around 20 PCR cycles with Phusion, using a constant-region primer paired with the adapter attached to the V primers. Isolated mRNA was amplified with the MessageAmp II aRNA Amplification Kit, using an approximately 17-hour in vitro transcription at 37°C. The Dynabeads mRNA DIRECT Purification Kit was used to isolate mRNA for TCR sequencing. Indexed Illumina adapters were added in a second Phusion PCR of roughly 23 cycles, and the PCR products were purified with AMPure XP beads. The published analysis was carried out like this. Using custom Perl scripts, TCR sequences encoding the same protein were pooled, out-of-frame sequences were removed, and the abundance of each clonotype was computed. TCR sequences supported by only a single read were excluded from analysis. Among the metrics used to describe the repertoires were Shannon entropy, Gini index, clonality, richness, and the frequency of TCRs shared between repertoires. TCRdb trimmed public reads at Q25 via fastp, called clones via MiXCR and kept in-frame beta chains. Entries are consolidated by CDR3 protein sequence, retaining the most common genes and DNA. TCRdb's processing, not the authors' own work, is the source of the V and J calls. For this sample the table gives tens of thousands of distinct CDR3 sequences, of which about a quarter were detected only once. The top ten constitute about 6.6% of the sample.

This clonotype was seen only a few times. This clone's antigen is unknown. Nothing much larger sits one base from this clone, and base qualities are not available. As encoded in the germline V gene, CDR1 is SQVTM while CDR2 is ANQGSEA. V is pruned by 7 bases and J by 4 bases, leaving 6 bases of the junction without a gene match. Taken from cysteine to phenylalanine, the CDR3 has 12 residues. The DNA shown is the 36-base CDR3, in frame from base 1. The sample's time point label is to be understood as: before trial treatment. The donors came from RACIN, which was a single-arm phase I dose-escalation trial that paired nivolumab and ipilimumab with aspirin, low-dose cyclophosphamide and low-dose radiotherapy. To be eligible, a patient needed to have an advanced solid tumor that was TIL-negative.

The starting material was PBMCs, obtained before treatment. The chain is made from TRBV29-1 and TRBJ2-7, with TRBD2 matching 8 junction bases. The sequence was obtained from a male donor with rectosigmoid adenocarcinoma. The CDR3: CSAGGGGYEQYF. The DNA sequence is as follows: TGCAGCGCCGGTGGCGGGGGGTACGAGCAGTACTTC.